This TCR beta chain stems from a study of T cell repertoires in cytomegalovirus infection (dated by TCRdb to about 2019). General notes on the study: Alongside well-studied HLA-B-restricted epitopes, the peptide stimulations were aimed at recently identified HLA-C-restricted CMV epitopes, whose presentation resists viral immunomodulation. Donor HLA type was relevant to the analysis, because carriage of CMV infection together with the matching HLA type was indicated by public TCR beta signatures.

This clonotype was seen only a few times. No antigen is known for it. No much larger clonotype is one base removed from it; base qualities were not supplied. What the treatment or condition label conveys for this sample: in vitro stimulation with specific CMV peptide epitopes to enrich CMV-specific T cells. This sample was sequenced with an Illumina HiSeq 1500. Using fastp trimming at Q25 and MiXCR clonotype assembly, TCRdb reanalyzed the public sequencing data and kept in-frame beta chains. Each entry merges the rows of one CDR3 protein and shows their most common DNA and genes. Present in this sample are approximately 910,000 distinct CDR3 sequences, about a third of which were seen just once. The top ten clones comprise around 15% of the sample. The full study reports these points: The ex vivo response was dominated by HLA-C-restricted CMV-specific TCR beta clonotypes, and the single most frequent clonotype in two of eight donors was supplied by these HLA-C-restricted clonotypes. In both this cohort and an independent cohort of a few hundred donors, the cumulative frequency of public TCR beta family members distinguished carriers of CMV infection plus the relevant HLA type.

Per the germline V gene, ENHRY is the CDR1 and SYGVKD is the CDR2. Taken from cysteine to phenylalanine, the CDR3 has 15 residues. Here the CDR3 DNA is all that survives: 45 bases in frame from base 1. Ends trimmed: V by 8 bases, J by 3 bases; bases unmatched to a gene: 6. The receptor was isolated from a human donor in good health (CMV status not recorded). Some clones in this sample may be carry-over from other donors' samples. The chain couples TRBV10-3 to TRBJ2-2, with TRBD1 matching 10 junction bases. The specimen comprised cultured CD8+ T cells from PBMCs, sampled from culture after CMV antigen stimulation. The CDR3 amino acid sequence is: CAIPGQGVDTGELFF. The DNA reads TGTGCCATCCCTGGACAGGGGGTGGACACCGGGGAGCTGTTTTTT.